Reported below is one T cell receptor (beta chain). Starting from genomic DNA, TCR beta CDR3 was amplified through two-round multiplex PCR. Gene-specific TRBV and TRBJ primers were used in PCR round one. TCRdb redid the calling of the multiplex PCR reads with MiXCR, one entry per CDR3 protein. Here the sample spans some 60,000 distinct CDR3 sequences, around 27% being singletons. The data were obtained in a study of prognosis after radiotherapy for stage I lung cancer. Study details: Adenocarcinoma was the tumor type in approximately twelve patients, squamous cell carcinoma in six to eight. Not a single patient was given any concurrent therapy alongside stereotactic body radiotherapy, also referred to as SBRT.

The clonotype originates from a donor aged 50 or older with non-small cell lung cancer. Source: PBMCs, taken before or after stereotactic body radiation therapy (not recorded which).

CDR3 amino acids: CASSFPWTIGGANTQYF. CDR3 sequence (DNA): TGTGCCAGCAGTTTCCCTTGGACTATCGGGGGGGCGAATACGCAGTATTTT. This rearrangement joins TRBV28 to TRBJ2-3; 8 bases fit TRBD2. Germline values: CDR1 MDHEN, CDR2 SYDVKM. Trimming at V came to 3 bases and at J to 7 bases, leaving 15 bases not matched to a gene. The CDR3 loop spans 17 amino acids.